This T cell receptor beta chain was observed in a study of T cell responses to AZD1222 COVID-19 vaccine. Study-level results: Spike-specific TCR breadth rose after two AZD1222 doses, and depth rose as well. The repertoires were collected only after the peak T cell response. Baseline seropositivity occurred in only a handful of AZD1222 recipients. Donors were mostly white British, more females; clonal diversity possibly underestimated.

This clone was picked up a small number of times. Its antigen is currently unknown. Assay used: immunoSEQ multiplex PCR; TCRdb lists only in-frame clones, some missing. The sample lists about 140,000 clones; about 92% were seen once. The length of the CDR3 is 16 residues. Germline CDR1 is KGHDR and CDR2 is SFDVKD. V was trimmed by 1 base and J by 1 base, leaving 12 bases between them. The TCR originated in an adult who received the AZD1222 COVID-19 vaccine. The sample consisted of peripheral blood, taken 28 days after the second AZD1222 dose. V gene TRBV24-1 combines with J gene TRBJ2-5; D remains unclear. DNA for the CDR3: TGTGCCACCAGTGATTTCAAGTCTCCAGCCCAAGAGACCCAGTACTTC. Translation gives CATSDFKSPAQETQYF.